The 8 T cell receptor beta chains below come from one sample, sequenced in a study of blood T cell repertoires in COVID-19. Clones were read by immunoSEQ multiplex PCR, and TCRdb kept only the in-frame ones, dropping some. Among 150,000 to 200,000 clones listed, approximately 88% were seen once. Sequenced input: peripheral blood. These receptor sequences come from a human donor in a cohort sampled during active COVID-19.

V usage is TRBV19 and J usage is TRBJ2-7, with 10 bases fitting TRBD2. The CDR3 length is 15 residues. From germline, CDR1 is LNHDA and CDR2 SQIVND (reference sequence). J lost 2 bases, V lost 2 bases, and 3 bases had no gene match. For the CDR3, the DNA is TGTGCCAGTAGTATATCGGGGACTAGCGCCTACGAGCAGTACTTC. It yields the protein CASSISGTSAYEQYF.

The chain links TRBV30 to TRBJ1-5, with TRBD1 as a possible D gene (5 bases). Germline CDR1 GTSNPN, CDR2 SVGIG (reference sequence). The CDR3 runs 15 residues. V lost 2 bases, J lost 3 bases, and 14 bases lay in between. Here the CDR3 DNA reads TGTGCCTGGAGTTCTTCTGACAGCTCCAATCAGCCCCAGCATTTT. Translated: CAWSSSDSSNQPQHF.

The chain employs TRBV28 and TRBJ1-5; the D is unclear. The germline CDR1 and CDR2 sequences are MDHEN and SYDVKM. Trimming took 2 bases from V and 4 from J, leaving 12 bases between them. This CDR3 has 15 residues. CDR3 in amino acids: CASSLISTRNQPQHF. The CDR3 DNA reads TGTGCCAGCAGTTTAATCTCGACGCGGAATCAGCCCCAGCATTTT.

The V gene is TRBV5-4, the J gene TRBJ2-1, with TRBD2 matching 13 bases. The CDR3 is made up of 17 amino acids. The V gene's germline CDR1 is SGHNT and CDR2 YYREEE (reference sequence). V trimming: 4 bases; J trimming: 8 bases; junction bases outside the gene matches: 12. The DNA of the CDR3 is TGTGCCAGCAGCCCCCCGGGACTAGCGGGGAGTATCGATGAGCAGTTCTTC. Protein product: CASSPPGLAGSIDEQFF.

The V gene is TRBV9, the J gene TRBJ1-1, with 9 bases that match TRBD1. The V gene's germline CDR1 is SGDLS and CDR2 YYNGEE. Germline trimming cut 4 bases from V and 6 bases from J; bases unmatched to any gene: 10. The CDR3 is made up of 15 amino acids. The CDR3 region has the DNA TGTGCCAGCAGCCCTAGATCGGGACAGGGCGCTGAAGCTTTCTTT. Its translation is CASSPRSGQGAEAFF.

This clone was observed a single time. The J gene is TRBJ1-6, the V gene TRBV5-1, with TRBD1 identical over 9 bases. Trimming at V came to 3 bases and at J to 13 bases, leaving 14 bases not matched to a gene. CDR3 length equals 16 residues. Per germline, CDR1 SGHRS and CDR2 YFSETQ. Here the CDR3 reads CASSSEITGGVYPLHF. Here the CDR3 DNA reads TGCGCCAGCAGCTCAGAGATCACAGGGGGCGTTTACCCCCTCCACTTT. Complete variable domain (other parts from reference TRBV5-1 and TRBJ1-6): KAGVTQTPRYLIKTRGQQVTLSCSPISGHRSVSWYQQTPGQGLQFLFEYFSETQRNKGNFPGRFSGRQFSNSRSEMNVSTLELGDSALYLCASSSEITGGVYPLHFGNGTRLTVT.

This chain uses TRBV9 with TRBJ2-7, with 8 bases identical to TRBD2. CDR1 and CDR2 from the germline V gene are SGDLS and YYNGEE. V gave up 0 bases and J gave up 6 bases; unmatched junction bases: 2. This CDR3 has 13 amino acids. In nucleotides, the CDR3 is TGTGCCAGCAGCGTAGGCGGGAGGAGCGAGCAGTACTTC. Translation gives CASSVGGRSEQYF.

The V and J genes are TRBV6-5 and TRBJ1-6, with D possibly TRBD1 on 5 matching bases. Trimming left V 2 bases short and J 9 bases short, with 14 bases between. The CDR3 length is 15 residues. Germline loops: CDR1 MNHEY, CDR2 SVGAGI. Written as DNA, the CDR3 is TGTGCCAGCAGTTACGACCAGACAGTAGGTTCACCCCTCCACTTT. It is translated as CASSYDQTVGSPLHF.